This T cell receptor beta chain appears in the sequencing data of a study of beta chain features in type 1 diabetes listed by TCRdb under 2018. Turning to the overall study: No differences in mean age, gender distribution, total cell number or subset yield were found between patients and healthy donors. The study compared TCRB repertoires of sorted circulating CD4+ T cell subsets between recently diagnosed type 1 diabetes patients and matched healthy donors. A total of about 110 million sorted cells were examined across all samples, and the number of cells per subset was strongly correlated with RNA yield. Whereas all 28 donors provided naive and central memory subsets, regulatory and stem cell-like memory subsets were isolated from just 8 patients and about 8 healthy donors. Overall study outcomes, separate from this receptor: A moderate but significant shortening of TCRB CDR3 length was observed in type 1 diabetes patients in all four CD4+ subsets. Fewer insertions and more nucleotide deletions at VDJ recombination sites were observed in patients with type 1 diabetes, implying thymic rearrangement abnormalities. Because cDNA was sequenced instead of genomic DNA, activated cells with high expression could be over-represented, although the groups did not differ in activation or CD3 levels. Naive, central memory and regulatory TCRB repertoires appeared to be more similar among patients than among healthy donors. PCR may preferentially amplify shorter templates, but because patient and control samples were amplified and corrected together, any resulting skew would affect both groups equally. Because small numbers of individuals were included in the HLA sub-analyses, any influence of HLA type on TCRB rearrangement was left unresolved.

The entire isolated RNA was reverse transcribed using the High Capacity cDNA Reverse Transcription Kit, and thus expressed TCRB transcripts were sequenced. Naive, central memory and regulatory T cell samples underwent deep immunoSEQ sequencing, averaging around 3.9 million total reads per sample. After sorted cells were lysed in RLT buffer, RNA was extracted with DNase-treated RNeasy Micro or Mini kits, with the choice depending on cell number. To prevent cross-contamination, every cell subset was processed on its own, while patient and healthy donor samples were processed together. Using the immunoSEQ multiplex PCR, TCRB sequences were amplified from cDNA into 87-bp fragments spanning the CDR3 region. Sequencing of the amplicons was done on the Illumina HiSeq platform. The study's own analysis went as follows. Synthetic template baselines were used to correct PCR bias computationally, reads within Hamming distance 2 were collapsed together, and singletons that could not be merged were discarded. Reads were aligned against IMGT so that V, D and J genes, CDR3 length and insertions or deletions at six rearrangement sites could be assigned. Within each subset, clonotype counts were normalized to sorted cell number, and only after that were true diversity and Gini coefficients computed with the tcR R package. The overlap coefficient, calculated on TCRB nucleotide sequences, was used to quantify repertoire sharing. Out-of-frame TCRB sequences from naive cells were analyzed as a proxy for the pre-selection repertoire. The clones in this table, taken by TCRdb from immuneACCESS, are in-frame only. Not every clone is retained; where verified, under half of the shortfall comes from an unresolved V gene, and the cause of the rest is unknown. Clonal size and the V and J genes are those of that table, whereas D and trimming came from the DNA. The sample table lists 400,000 to 550,000 clones, over 9.5% of them with a count of one. Jointly, the top ten make up approximately 0.05% of the sample.

Each donor gave one peripheral blood draw, averaging approximately 0.11 L, which was collected into heparinised tubes. A BD FACSAria II was used to sort naive, central memory, regulatory and stem cell-like memory CD4+ T cells with a panel that included CD45RO, CCR7, CD25, CD127, CD95 and CD27. Every sorted population had a purity above 95%. Right away, PBMCs were isolated by Lymphoprep density gradient centrifugation and were stained directly, with no culture step. Samples were stained and sorted in pairs, with one healthy donor and one patient per experiment, so that batch effects were minimized. This clone was observed many times. Its antigen specificity is not known. No base-level quality is on record; no much larger clone is a single base apart. The CDR3 sequence holds 12 residues, the cysteine and phenylalanine included. Only the CDR3 portion is preserved as DNA: 36 bases, with reading frame beginning at the first base. The trim is 4 bases for V and 5 bases for J, with a gap of 6 bases between the germline ends. From a lookup of the germline V gene, CDR1 and CDR2 are SQVTM and ANQGSEA.

The sequence came from a woman under 30 in good health. The chain was built from TRBV29-1 and TRBJ1-6; D gene: possibly TRBD1, on 5 matching bases. The sequenced material came from naive CD4+ T cells from blood. The cell subset or site label of this sample denotes: true naive CD4+ T cells. The sequenced DNA is TGCAGCGTTGGAGGGGATAATTCACCCCTCCACTTT. It translates as CSVGGDNSPLHF.